The 20 T cell receptor beta chains reported below all come from one sample, sequenced in a study of T cells after yellow fever vaccination (dated by TCRdb to between 2018 and 2020). The treatment or condition label of this sample denotes: live attenuated yellow fever vaccine strain. Library method: 5' RACE. Data came from an Illumina HiSeq 2500. TCRdb itself trimmed the public reads at Q25 with fastp, ran MiXCR and retained productive beta chains. Rows with one shared CDR3 protein collapse into an entry with the most common genes and DNA. This sample comprises 300,000 or so distinct CDR3 sequences, approximately 7% of them detected only once. The ten biggest clones cover 15% to 20% of the sample. The sample here was PBMCs, taken approximately 47 days after the first yellow fever vaccination. The receptors derive from a man between 18 and 29 years old who received the YFV17D yellow fever vaccine.

J is TRBJ2-6 and V is TRBV4-2, with 9 nucleotides matching TRBD1. The J segment lost 1 base and the V segment lost 2 bases, leaving 6 bases of the junction unmatched. The CDR3 length is 18 residues. CDR1 is LGHNA and CDR2 is YNFKEQ in the germline V gene. The chain's CDR3 is CASSQIPGQGSGANVLTF. As DNA, the CDR3 is TGTGCCAGCAGCCAAATACCGGGACAGGGTTCTGGGGCCAACGTCCTGACTTTC.

The V call is TRBV18, the J call TRBJ1-1; D is undetermined. Germline V lookup: CDR1 KGHSH, CDR2 LQKENI. The germline V and J ends were trimmed by 6 bases and 1 base, with 9 bases remaining between them. This CDR3 region has 13 residues. The chain's CDR3 is CASSRDKNTEAFF. The CDR3 DNA is TGTGCCAGCTCTCGCGACAAGAACACTGAAGCTTTCTTT. The whole variable domain, remainder taken from reference TRBV18 and TRBJ1-1, is NAGVMQNPRHLVRRRGQEARLRCSPMKGHSHVYWYRQLPEEGLKFMVYLQKENIIDESGMPKERFSAEFPKEGPSILRIQQVVRGDSAAYFCASSRDKNTEAFFGQGTRLTVV.

This clonotype was counted ten times or more. The chain carries TRBV19 and TRBJ2-5; TRBD2 agrees at 13 bases. From germline, CDR1 is LNHDA and CDR2 SQIVND (reference sequence). This CDR3 region has 15 residues. J lost 8 bases, V lost 3 bases, and 6 bases had no gene match. CDR3 bases: TGTGCCAGTAGTATGACTAGCGGGGGGCTTACAACCCAGTACTTC. This sequence encodes CASSMTSGGLTTQYF. The full variable domain, its missing parts supplied by reference TRBV19 and TRBJ2-5, is DGGITQSPKYLFRKEGQNVTLSCEQNLNHDAMYWYRQDPGQGLRLIYYSQIVNDFQKGDIAEGYSVSREKKESFPLTVTSAQKNPTAFYLCASSMTSGGLTTQYFGPGTRLLVL.

The table lists this clonotype with a few counts. The chain recombines TRBV25-1 with TRBJ1-2; TRBD1 matches at 9 bases. The CDR3 length is 12 residues. The germline V gene has CDR1 MGHDK and CDR2 SYGVNS. V lost 6 bases, J lost 8 bases, and 4 bases stayed unmatched. CDR3 loop: CASSWTGEGYTF. DNA for the CDR3: TGTGCCAGCAGCTGGACAGGGGAGGGCTACACCTTC.

This clonotype was recorded many times. The genes are TRBV9 and TRBJ2-7; 7 nucleotides agree with TRBD1. The V gene end was trimmed by 4 bases and the J gene end by 2 bases; junction bases not matched to a gene: 9. The V gene's germline CDR1 is SGDLS and CDR2 YYNGEE. This CDR3 is built from 15 residues. The CDR3 spells CASSPRWQGAYEQYF. CDR3 in DNA: TGTGCCAGCAGCCCTCGTTGGCAGGGGGCCTACGAGCAGTACTTC.

The chain combines TRBV27 with TRBJ2-7, with TRBD1 matching over 7 bases. J was trimmed by 0 bases and V by 2 bases; bases with no gene match: 7. Germline CDR1 MNHEY, CDR2 SMNVEV (reference sequence). The CDR3 consists of 16 residues. The CDR3 sequence: CASSLMPGGSSYEQYF. For the CDR3, the DNA is TGTGCCAGCAGTTTAATGCCAGGGGGTAGCTCCTACGAGCAGTACTTC.

The rearrangement links TRBV10-3 to TRBJ1-2; 7 bases map to TRBD1. Trimming at V came to 2 bases and at J to 7 bases, leaving 4 bases not matched to a gene. The CDR3 sequence is 13 residues long. From germline, CDR1 is ENHRY and CDR2 SYGVKD. The CDR3 protein is CAISERQGVGYTF. Written as DNA, the CDR3 is TGTGCCATCAGTGAGAGGCAGGGGGTTGGCTACACCTTC.

This clonotype was seen a handful of times. The chain is built from TRBV2 and TRBJ1-5; a weak D match, TRBD1 (5 bases). This CDR3 is 13 amino acids long. The V gene's germline CDR1 is SNHLY and CDR2 FYNNEI. Trimming shortened V by 7 bases and J by 4 bases, and 11 bases separated the two germline ends. CDR3: CASKRPGNQPQHF. The CDR3 DNA reads as TGTGCCAGCAAGCGTCCAGGGAATCAGCCCCAGCATTTT. The variable domain in full, completed from reference TRBV2 and TRBJ1-5, reads EPEVTQTPSHQVTQMGQEVILRCVPISNHLYFYWYRQILGQKVEFLVSFYNNEISEKSEIFDDQFSVERPDGSNFTLKIRSTKLEDSAMYFCASKRPGNQPQHFGDGTRLSIL.

The sample holds a few counts of this clonotype. The chain carries TRBV18 and TRBJ2-7, with TRBD2 matching 7 bases. Germline V CDR1 and CDR2: KGHSH, LQKENI. The CDR3 totals 13 residues. The V gene end was trimmed by 4 bases and the J gene end by 6 bases; junction bases not matched to a gene: 6. The CDR3 region is CASSQGLVVEQYV. As DNA, the CDR3 is TGTGCCAGCTCACAAGGACTAGTAGTCGAGCAGTACGTC.

This clonotype was seen at least ten times. The chain recombines TRBV4-3 with TRBJ2-5; D not certain. Germline CDR1 reads LGHNA; CDR2 reads YSLEER. CDR3 size: 13 residues. V dropped 0 bases and J dropped 10 bases, with 12 bases sitting between them. In DNA form, the CDR3 reads TGCGCCAGCAGCCAAGATCTGTCGGACCGCCAGTACTTC. Protein product: CASSQDLSDRQYF.

This sequence joins TRBV19 and TRBJ1-2; 7 bases align to TRBD1. V lost 10 bases and J lost 3; bases outside the gene matches: 8. There are 13 residues in the CDR3. Germline V CDR1 and CDR2: LNHDA, SQIVND (reference sequence). The CDR3 DNA follows: TGTGCCACCAACAGGGGTTTAGACTATGGCTACACCTTC. This gives the protein CATNRGLDYGYTF.

The chain employs TRBV6-2 or TRBV6-3 and TRBJ2-6; D remains unclear. This CDR3 is built from 20 residues. CDR1 and CDR2 from the germline V gene are MNHEY and SVGEGT. Trimming took 7 bases from V and 2 from J, leaving 27 bases between them. CDR3 coding DNA: TGTGCCAGCACCGGAGAAAGGGTGTTCGGAGCCGAGGCTGGGGCCAACGTCCTGACTTTC. Protein: CASTGERVFGAEAGANVLTF.

This clonotype was counted a few times. The V call is TRBV6-2 or TRBV6-3, the J call TRBJ2-7; 11 bases align to TRBD2. Germline assignment: CDR1 MNHEY and CDR2 SVGEGT. This CDR3 is 15 amino acids long. J gave up 4 bases and V 4 bases, and 6 bases lay outside the gene matches. The CDR3 DNA is TGTGCCAGCAGTTCCGTACTAGCGGGAGAATACGAGCAGTACTTC. This translates into CASSSVLAGEYEQYF.

The chain links TRBV5-1 to TRBJ2-3; D is possibly TRBD2 (6 bases). The germline V gene has CDR1 SGHRS and CDR2 YFSETQ. CDR3 length: 16 residues. Trimming took 9 bases from V and 0 from J, leaving 20 bases between them. The CDR3 here is CATSIGTYSSTDTQYF. CDR3 coding DNA: TGCGCCACCAGTATTGGGACTTACTCTAGCACAGATACGCAGTATTTT. The variable domain in full, completed from reference TRBV5-1 and TRBJ2-3, reads KAGVTQTPRYLIKTRGQQVTLSCSPISGHRSVSWYQQTPGQGLQFLFEYFSETQRNKGNFPGRFSGRQFSNSRSEMNVSTLELGDSALYLCATSIGTYSSTDTQYFGPGTRLTVL.

This clonotype was seen only a few times. V gene TRBV7-2 combines with J gene TRBJ2-5; possibly TRBD2 for D (5 bases). This CDR3 has 14 amino acids. Germline V gives CDR1 SGHTA, CDR2 FQGNSA. Trimming left V 2 bases short and J 3 bases short, with 10 bases between. The CDR3 DNA sequence: TGTGCCAGCAGCTTACGGGGTTATGAAGAGACCCAGTACTTC. It encodes CASSLRGYEETQYF.

This clonotype appeared a few times. The rearrangement joins TRBV5-1 to TRBJ2-7; weak D call: TRBD1 (6 bases). This CDR3 has 13 amino acids. V was pared by 4 bases and J by 1 base, with 9 bases between. Germline V gene sequence: CDR1 SGHRS, CDR2 YFSETQ. The CDR3 bases are TGCGCCAGCAGCGGGACAAGTTCCTACGAGCAGTACTTC. Its translation: CASSGTSSYEQYF.

This clonotype was seen repeatedly, ten times or more. The rearrangement joins TRBV28 to TRBJ2-4; tentative D call: TRBD2 (7 bases). The CDR3 runs to 15 residues. Looked up from germline, CDR1 is MDHEN and CDR2 is SYDVKM. The V gene lost 5 bases and the J gene lost 9 bases, with 20 bases spanning the gap. The CDR3 sequence is CASSLNTGGRRIQYF. CDR3 coding DNA: TGTGCCAGCAGTCTAAACACCGGGGGGCGCCGCATTCAGTACTTC.

This clonotype was seen more than once but under ten times. The gene calls are TRBV23-1 and TRBJ1-5, with a possible D match to TRBD1 (5 bases). TRBV23-1 is designated an ORF whose function remains uncertain. V was pared by 3 bases and J by 4 bases, with 13 bases between. The CDR3 runs to 15 residues. CDR3 DNA sequence: TGCGCCAGCAGTCACAGGCAGGGAGAAAATCAGCCCCAGCATTTT. Its translation is CASSHRQGENQPQHF.

This clonotype was seen ten or more times. The chain recombines TRBV7-3 with TRBJ2-7; 11 positions match TRBD1. V lost 5 bases to trimming and J lost 6 bases; unmatched junction nucleotides: 3. The CDR3 has 13 residues. Germline CDR1 reads SGHTA; CDR2 reads FQGTGA. The CDR3 reads CASSPGTGGEQYF. The CDR3 DNA reads TGTGCCAGCAGCCCCGGGACAGGGGGCGAGCAGTACTTC.

This clonotype has just a few counts. This chain connects TRBV25-1 to TRBJ2-1, with TRBD1 identical over 9 bases. Trimming took 4 bases from V and 7 from J; bases not matched to a gene: 2. Germline CDR1 and CDR2: MGHDK and SYGVNS. The CDR3 totals 13 residues. The CDR3 is CASSVTGGNEQFF. The CDR3, as DNA: TGTGCCAGCAGTGTGACAGGGGGGAATGAGCAGTTCTTC.